The clone carrying this T cell receptor beta chain was counted only a few times. This sample is part of a study of cytomegalovirus exposure and HLA in healthy donors. TCRdb's table, derived via immunoSEQ multiplex PCR, lists solely in-frame clones and lacks some. The sample has 100,000 to 150,000 clones, about 91% seen once. Trimming at V came to 5 bases and at J to 5 bases, leaving 7 bases not matched to a gene. Germline-derived CDR1 and CDR2 are SGHNT and YENEEA. The CDR3 sequence is 14 residues long. This clonotype was sampled from a man between 18 and 35 years old in good health and CMV-seronegative. The chain uses TRBV11-3 and TRBJ1-2; 8 bases are a match to TRBD1. The sequencing sample was made of PBMCs. The CDR3 DNA follows: TGTGCCAGCAGCCCCAGGGGGCAGGCATATGGCTACACCTTC. Translating gives CASSPRGQAYGYTF. The entire variable domain, with the rest obtained from reference TRBV11-3 and TRBJ1-2, is as follows: EAGVVQSPRYKIIEKKQPVAFWCNPISGHNTLYWYLQNLGQGPELLIRYENEEAVDDSQLPKDRFSAERLKGVDSTLKIQPAELGDSAVYLCASSPRGQAYGYTFGSGTRLTVV.